The 17 T cell receptor beta chains in this list originate from one sample, sequenced in a study of PD-L1 blockade in urothelial cancer. Data came from immunoSEQ multiplex PCR; TCRdb stores just in-frame clones and leaves some out. Among 75,000 to 90,000 clones listed, about 80% were seen once. The starting material was PBMCs, obtained around atezolizumab (anti-PD-L1) treatment. The receptors shown here come from a man between 65 and 85 years old with urothelial cancer.

The rearrangement links TRBV5-1 to TRBJ2-5; TRBD2 agrees at 7 bases. CDR3 size: 15 residues. Germline V lookup: CDR1 SGHRS, CDR2 YFSETQ. V trimming: 4 bases; J trimming: 2 bases; junction bases outside the gene matches: 8. CDR3 amino acids: CASSPQVGGQETQYF. The CDR3 nucleotides are TGCGCCAGCAGCCCCCAGGTGGGGGGGCAAGAGACCCAGTACTTC.

In this sample, this clone turned up a few times. The DNA for the CDR3 is TGTGCCAGCAGTTGGAGGAGCGGGGGAGACTACAATGAGCAGTTCTTC. As protein: CASSWRSGGDYNEQFF. The chain combines TRBV6-5 with TRBJ2-1; the match to TRBD2 covers 8 bases. V trimming: 4 bases; J trimming: 3 bases; junction bases outside the gene matches: 8. The CDR3 spans 16 residues. Germline V gene sequence: CDR1 MNHEY, CDR2 SVGAGI.

The CDR3 bases are TGTGCCATCAGTGAGCGGGACAAAAACACTGAAGCTTTCTTT. This translates into CAISERDKNTEAFF. V and J are TRBV10-3 and TRBJ1-1, with D possibly being TRBD1 (6 bases). Per germline, CDR1 ENHRY and CDR2 SYGVKD. The V and J ends lost 2 bases and 2 bases respectively, with 9 bases between them. This CDR3 is built from 14 residues.

V usage is TRBV5-1 and J usage is TRBJ2-5; TRBD1 might be the D (6 bases). CDR1 SGHRS and CDR2 YFSETQ come from the germline V gene. The CDR3 spans 14 residues. Trimming left V 0 bases short and J 0 bases short, with 6 bases between. In nucleotides, the CDR3 is TGCGCCAGCAGCTTGGGGGACAACCAAGAGACCCAGTACTTC. Its protein is CASSLGDNQETQYF.

V is TRBV4-1 and J is TRBJ2-7; the D is unclear. V lost 3 bases, J lost 2 bases, and 14 bases lay in between. In germline, CDR1 is MGHRA, CDR2 YSYEKL. This CDR3 comprises 15 residues. CDR3 DNA: TGCGCCAGCAGCCACCGTGGTGCGGAGACCTACGAGCAGTACTTC. Protein: CASSHRGAETYEQYF.

The CDR3 protein is CASTRDEQGFTEAFF. CDR3 sequence (DNA): TGTGCCAGCACCCGAGATGAACAGGGTTTCACTGAAGCTTTCTTT. The rearrangement uses TRBV6-6 and TRBJ1-1; possibly TRBD1 for D (6 bases). This CDR3 spans 15 amino acids. Germline values: CDR1 MNHNY, CDR2 SVGAGI (reference sequence). The ends were cut back, 7 bases at V and 4 bases at J, with 19 bases in the middle.

This sequence joins TRBV6-5 and TRBJ2-1; 8 nucleotides align to TRBD2. Looked up from germline, CDR1 is MNHEY and CDR2 is SVGAGI. The CDR3 loop spans 15 amino acids. V was clipped by 7 bases and J by 3 bases; unmatched bases: 8. The CDR3 DNA is TGTGCCAGCACCCCTCTCACTAGCGGCTACAATGAGCAGTTCTTC. Its protein is CASTPLTSGYNEQFF.

The rearrangement uses TRBV5-1 and TRBJ1-1; 8 bases are a match to TRBD1. The length of the CDR3 is 15 residues. V lost 7 bases and J lost 0; bases outside the gene matches: 8. Germline V gene data show CDR1 as SGHRS and CDR2 as YFSETQ. CDR3 sequence reads: CASSRQGAVNTEAFF. In nucleotides, the CDR3 is TGCGCCAGCTCAAGGCAGGGGGCCGTGAACACTGAAGCTTTCTTT.

This clone was observed at least ten times. The chain combines TRBV9 with TRBJ2-1; 8 positions match TRBD1. Per germline, CDR1 SGDLS and CDR2 YYNGEE. The CDR3 totals 21 residues. The V and J ends lost 3 bases and 8 bases, in that order; junction bases with no gene match: 28. The CDR3 coding sequence is TGTGCCAGCAGCGGGACGGACAGGGCCAGAGCGGTCGGACCATCGGGGCATGAGCAGTTCTTC. This gives the protein CASSGTDRARAVGPSGHEQFF.

The chain uses TRBV5-1 and TRBJ2-3; 7 positions match TRBD2. Germline-derived CDR1 and CDR2 are SGHRS and YFSETQ. With V trimmed by 3 bases and J by 4 bases, 2 bases remained unmatched. The length of the CDR3 is 13 residues. The CDR3 reads CASSWGGSDTQYF. In DNA form, the CDR3 reads TGCGCCAGCAGCTGGGGGGGTTCAGATACGCAGTATTTT. Full variable domain (missing parts from reference TRBV5-1 and TRBJ2-3): KAGVTQTPRYLIKTRGQQVTLSCSPISGHRSVSWYQQTPGQGLQFLFEYFSETQRNKGNFPGRFSGRQFSNSRSEMNVSTLELGDSALYLCASSWGGSDTQYFGPGTRLTVL.

The rearrangement uses TRBV6-5 and TRBJ1-4; D not resolved. Germline values: CDR1 MNHEY, CDR2 SVGAGI. The germline V and J ends were trimmed by 6 bases and 0 bases, with 8 bases remaining between them. The CDR3 is 14 residues long. The CDR3 DNA reads TGTGCCAGCAGCCGGACTTCAACTAATGAAAAACTGTTTTTT. The encoded protein is CASSRTSTNEKLFF.

The chain links TRBV5-1 to TRBJ1-1; no clear D gene. CDR1 SGHRS and CDR2 YFSETQ come from the germline V gene. The length of the CDR3 is 14 residues. Trimming removed 0 bases from V and 1 base from J, with 7 bases in between. Here the CDR3 DNA reads TGCGCCAGCAGCTTGGAACCCGGGAACACTGAAGCTTTCTTT. Translating gives CASSLEPGNTEAFF.

The chain joins TRBV7-3 to TRBJ2-7, with a tentative D call TRBD2 (5 bases). The CDR3 runs 18 residues. Germline assignment: CDR1 SGHTA and CDR2 FQGTGA. Trimming shortened V by 1 base and J by 0 bases, and 19 bases separated the two germline ends. CDR3 sequence reads: CASSLIGAVGAGSYEQYF. The CDR3 DNA reads as TGTGCCAGCAGCTTAATTGGAGCGGTGGGTGCGGGCTCCTACGAGCAGTACTTC.

The rearrangement joins TRBV2 to TRBJ2-5; 11 positions agree with TRBD2. Per the germline V gene, CDR1 is SNHLY and CDR2 is FYNNEI. J was trimmed by 7 bases and V by 6 bases; bases with no gene match: 10. CDR3 size: 15 residues. In DNA form, the CDR3 reads TGTGCCAGCAGCCAACTAGCGGGGGAGGGCGGGACCCAGTACTTC. Protein: CASSQLAGEGGTQYF. The complete variable domain, with remaining parts taken from reference TRBV2 and TRBJ2-5, reads EPEVTQTPSHQVTQMGQEVILRCVPISNHLYFYWYRQILGQKVEFLVSFYNNEISEKSEIFDDQFSVERPDGSNFTLKIRSTKLEDSAMYFCASSQLAGEGGTQYFGPGTRLLVL.

The chain recombines TRBV30 with TRBJ2-7; possibly TRBD2 for D (6 bases). The germline V gene encodes CDR1 GTSNPN and CDR2 SVGIG (reference sequence). The V end lost 2 bases, the J end lost 0 bases, and 11 bases lay between the germline ends. The CDR3 length is 14 residues. Here the CDR3 reads CAWSRLTSSYEQYF. CDR3 bases: TGTGCCTGGAGTAGATTGACTAGCTCCTACGAGCAGTACTTC.

V is TRBV19 and J is TRBJ2-1; D not resolved. This CDR3 region has 17 residues. Germline V lookup: CDR1 LNHDA, CDR2 SQIVND (reference sequence). Trimming pared 5 bases from V and 0 bases from J, leaving 17 bases between. CDR3 coding DNA: TGTGCCAGTAGTCCCCGTTATGGCTCAAGCTCCTACAATGAGCAGTTCTTC. This gives the protein CASSPRYGSSSYNEQFF.

The rearrangement joins TRBV7-6 to TRBJ2-7; D unresolved. CDR3 length: 13 amino acids. The ends were cut back, 5 bases at V and 1 base at J, with 9 bases in the middle. Germline lookup yields CDR1 SGHVS and CDR2 FNYEAQ. In DNA form, the CDR3 reads TGTGCCAGCAGCCAGACTCCTTCCTACGAGCAGTACTTC. Its translation: CASSQTPSYEQYF.